This T cell receptor (beta chain) was recorded in a study of Ad26.COV2.S vaccination and SARS-CoV-2 variants. This clone was seen just once. Its antigen remains unidentified. Other DNA sequences in the sample encode the same CDR3. The treatment was: some 19 received Ad26.COV2.S at low or high dose, single or two shots; about 5 received placebo; per-sample allocation not given. Collection of samples fell on day 63 after the first vaccine or placebo injection. Germline CDR1 is SGHRS and CDR2 is YFSETQ. V was cut by 0 bases and J by 1 base, with 6 bases left in between. The CDR3 runs to 14 residues. Study-level points and caveats: Participants in the vaccine arm had higher spike-specific TCR breadth; placebo recipients had lower. Possibly, TCR breadth and depth analyses underestimated total T cell responses.

Clones were sequenced by immunoSEQ multiplex PCR, and TCRdb holds only the in-frame ones, with some missing. Of some 420,000 clones listed, around 87% are singletons. The clonotype originates from a person aged 18-65 years who received the Ad26.COV2.S COVID-19 vaccine or a placebo. The chain combines TRBV5-1 with TRBJ2-3; D gene uncertain. Sequencing was performed on peripheral blood, taken in a trial of Ad26.COV2.S vaccine versus placebo. The CDR3 bases are TGCGCCAGCAGCTTGGAGGGTGGCACAGATACGCAGTATTTT. Protein: CASSLEGGTDTQYF.